This T cell receptor beta chain emerged from a study of T cell therapy after organ transplantation. Study summary: T cells were expanded about two weeks with 30 CMV class I/II epitopes. CMV-specific T cells, median 1.92 x 10^8, were given as 2 to 6 intravenous infusions.

Profiled with immunoSEQ multiplex PCR; TCRdb holds only in-frame clones, not every one. The sample has about 1,200 clones; about three quarters are singletons. Findings and limits, study-wide: Post-therapy CD8 clonality change correlated inversely with pretherapy clonality. Reconstitution after therapy seemingly combined transferred and product-undetected endogenous clonotypes.

V trimming: 2 bases; J trimming: 5 bases; junction bases outside the gene matches: 8. This CDR3 is 15 amino acids long. CDR1 is SGHDT, CDR2 YYEEEE, per germline. As for this clone: Its antigen is still unknown.

This specimen was CD8+ T cells from blood, taken before autologous CMV-specific T cell therapy. The TCR was taken from a human patient who had received a solid organ transplant and had CMV disease. The chain employs TRBV5-6 and TRBJ2-7, with 9 bases matching TRBD1. The CDR3 DNA sequence: TGTGCCAGCAGCTTTCCGGGACAGGGCTCTCACGAGCAGTACTTC. Its translation: CASSFPGQGSHEQYF.